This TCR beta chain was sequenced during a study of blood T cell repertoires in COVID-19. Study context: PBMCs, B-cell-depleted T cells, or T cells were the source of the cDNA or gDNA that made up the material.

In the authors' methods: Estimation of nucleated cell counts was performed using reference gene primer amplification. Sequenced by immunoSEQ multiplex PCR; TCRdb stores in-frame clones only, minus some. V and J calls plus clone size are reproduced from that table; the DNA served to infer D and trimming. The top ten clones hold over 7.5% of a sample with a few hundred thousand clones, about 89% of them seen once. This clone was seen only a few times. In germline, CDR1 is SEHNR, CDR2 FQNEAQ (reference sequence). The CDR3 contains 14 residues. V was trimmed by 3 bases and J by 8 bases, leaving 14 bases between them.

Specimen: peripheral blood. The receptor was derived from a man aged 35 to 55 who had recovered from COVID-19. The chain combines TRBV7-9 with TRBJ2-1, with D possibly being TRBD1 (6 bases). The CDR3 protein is CASSLKTAGDEQFF. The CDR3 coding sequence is TGTGCCAGCAGCTTGAAGACTGCAGGGGATGAGCAGTTCTTC. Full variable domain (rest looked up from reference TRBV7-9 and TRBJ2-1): DTGVSQNPRHKITKRGQNVTFRCDPISEHNRLYWYRQTLGQGPEFLTYFQNEAQLEKSRLLSDRFSAERPKGSFSTLEIQRTEQGDSAMYLCASSLKTAGDEQFFGPGTRLTVL.